These 2 T cell receptor beta chains share one sample of origin, sequenced in a study of immune characterization of retroperitoneal liposarcoma. MiXCR, applied by TCRdb to the PCR reads, yields one record per CDR3 protein. There are approximately 11,000 distinct CDR3 sequences in the sample; 22% occur only once, and around 9% lies in the top ten. Sequenced material: blood. The receptors derive from a female donor with retroperitoneal liposarcoma.

The V call is TRBV4-1, the J call TRBJ2-1; D gene uncertain. The tail of the sequence fits TRBJ2-5 better, so the J call may be wrong. Germline values: CDR1 MGHRA, CDR2 YSYEKL. The CDR3 extends over 13 amino acids. The CDR3 coding sequence is TGCGCCAGCAGCCGGGTTGAGGTAGAGACCCAGTACTTC. Residues: CASSRVEVETQYF.

DNA of the CDR3: TGCGCCAGCAGCCAAGAACCCGGACATGGCAACTATGGCTACACCTTC. It is translated as CASSQEPGHGNYGYTF. The chain is built from TRBV4-3 and TRBJ1-2, with a tentative D call TRBD1 (5 bases). This CDR3 has 16 amino acids. The germline V gene has CDR1 LGHNA and CDR2 YSLEER. V gave up 0 bases and J gave up 2 bases, with 13 bases separating them.